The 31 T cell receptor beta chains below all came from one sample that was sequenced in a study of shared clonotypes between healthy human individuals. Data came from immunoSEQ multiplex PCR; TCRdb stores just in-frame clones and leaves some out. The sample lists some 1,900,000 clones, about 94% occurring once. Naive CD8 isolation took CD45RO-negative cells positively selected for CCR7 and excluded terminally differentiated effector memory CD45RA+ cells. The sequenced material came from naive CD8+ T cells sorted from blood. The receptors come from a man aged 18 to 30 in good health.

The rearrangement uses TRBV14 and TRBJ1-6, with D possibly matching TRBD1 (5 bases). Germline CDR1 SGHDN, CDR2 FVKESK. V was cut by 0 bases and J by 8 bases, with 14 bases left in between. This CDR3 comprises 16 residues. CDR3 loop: CASSQEGAGTHSPLHF. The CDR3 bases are TGTGCCAGCAGCCAAGAGGGCGCAGGGACTCATTCACCCCTCCACTTT.

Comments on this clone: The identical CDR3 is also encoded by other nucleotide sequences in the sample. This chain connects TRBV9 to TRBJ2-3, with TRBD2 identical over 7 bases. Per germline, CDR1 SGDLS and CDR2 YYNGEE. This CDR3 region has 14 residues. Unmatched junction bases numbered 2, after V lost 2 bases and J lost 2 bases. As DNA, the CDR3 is TGTGCCAGCAGCGTGGGAGGGGACACAGATACGCAGTATTTT. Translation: CASSVGGDTDTQYF.

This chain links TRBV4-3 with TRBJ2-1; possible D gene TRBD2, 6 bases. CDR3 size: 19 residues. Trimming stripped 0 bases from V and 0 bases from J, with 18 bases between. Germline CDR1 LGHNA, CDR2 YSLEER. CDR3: CASSQDKGPYGSSYNEQFF. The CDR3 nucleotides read TGCGCCAGCAGCCAAGATAAGGGCCCCTACGGGAGCTCCTACAATGAGCAGTTCTTC.

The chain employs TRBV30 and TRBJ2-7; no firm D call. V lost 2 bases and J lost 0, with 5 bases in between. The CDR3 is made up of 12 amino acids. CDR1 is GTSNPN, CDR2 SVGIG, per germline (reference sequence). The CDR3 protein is CAWSHPSYEQYF. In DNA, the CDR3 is TGTGCCTGGAGTCACCCCTCCTACGAGCAGTACTTC.

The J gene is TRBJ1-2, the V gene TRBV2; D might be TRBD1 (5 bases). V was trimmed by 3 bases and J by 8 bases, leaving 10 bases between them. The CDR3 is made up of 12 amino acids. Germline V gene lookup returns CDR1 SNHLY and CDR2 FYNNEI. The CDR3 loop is CASSDVGVGYTF. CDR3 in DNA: TGTGCCAGCAGTGACGTAGGGGTCGGCTACACCTTC.

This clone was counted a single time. CDR3 loop: CASSLTQGNYEQYF. The CDR3 coding sequence is TGCGCCAGCAGCCTTACGCAGGGGAACTACGAGCAGTACTTC. The chain combines TRBV5-1 with TRBJ2-7, with D possibly matching TRBD1 (6 bases). The CDR3 totals 14 residues. Trimming cost V 4 bases and J 3 bases, with 14 bases left between them. The V gene's germline CDR1 is SGHRS and CDR2 YFSETQ.

The CDR3 reads CASSSGRGGFTGELFF. The DNA for the CDR3 is TGTGCCAGCAGCTCGGGCCGGGGGGGCTTCACCGGGGAGCTGTTTTTT. The chain links TRBV11-1 to TRBJ2-2, with 8 nucleotides matching TRBD2. The CDR3 totals 16 residues. Germline loops: CDR1 SGHAT, CDR2 FQDESV (reference sequence). The V and J ends lost 4 bases and 4 bases, in that order; junction bases with no gene match: 8.

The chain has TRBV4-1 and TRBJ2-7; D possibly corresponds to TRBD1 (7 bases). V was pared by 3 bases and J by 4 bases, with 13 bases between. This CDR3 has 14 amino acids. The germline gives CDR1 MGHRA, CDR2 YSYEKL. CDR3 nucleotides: TGCGCCAGCAGCCACAGGGGGGAAAGGTACGAGCAGTACTTC. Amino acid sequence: CASSHRGERYEQYF.

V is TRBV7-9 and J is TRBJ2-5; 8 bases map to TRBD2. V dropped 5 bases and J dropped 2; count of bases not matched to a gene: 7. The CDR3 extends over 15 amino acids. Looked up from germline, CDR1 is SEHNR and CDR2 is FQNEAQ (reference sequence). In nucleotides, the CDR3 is TGTGCCAGCAGCCTCTTGACTAGCGAACAAGAGACCCAGTACTTC. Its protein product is CASSLLTSEQETQYF.

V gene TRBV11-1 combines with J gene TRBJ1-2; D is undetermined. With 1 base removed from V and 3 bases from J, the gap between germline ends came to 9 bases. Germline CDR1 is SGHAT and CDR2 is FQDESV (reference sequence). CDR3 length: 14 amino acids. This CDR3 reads CASSLGHRDYGYTF. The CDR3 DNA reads TGTGCCAGCAGCTTAGGCCACCGAGACTATGGCTACACCTTC.

The DNA of the CDR3 is TGTGCCAGCAGTGAATGGCAAAGGACAGGGGTTACCTACGAGCAGTACTTC. Translation gives CASSEWQRTGVTYEQYF. V usage is TRBV2 and J usage is TRBJ2-7, with 9 bases identical to TRBD1. The J segment lost 2 bases and the V segment lost 2 bases, leaving 10 bases of the junction unmatched. The V gene's germline CDR1 is SNHLY and CDR2 FYNNEI. The CDR3 runs 17 residues.

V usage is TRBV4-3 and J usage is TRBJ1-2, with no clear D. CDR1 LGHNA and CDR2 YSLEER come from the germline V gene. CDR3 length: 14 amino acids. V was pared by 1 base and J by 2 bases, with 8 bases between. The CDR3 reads CASSQAVGNYGYTF. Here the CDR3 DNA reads TGCGCCAGCAGCCAAGCGGTGGGGAACTATGGCTACACCTTC.

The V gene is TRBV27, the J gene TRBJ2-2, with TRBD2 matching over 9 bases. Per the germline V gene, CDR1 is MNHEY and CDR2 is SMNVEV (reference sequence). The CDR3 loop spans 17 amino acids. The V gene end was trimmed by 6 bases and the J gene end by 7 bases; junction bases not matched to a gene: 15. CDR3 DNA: TGTGCCAGCAGCCCTCGCGCCCGGGTAGCGGGAGTCGGGGAGCTGTTTTTT. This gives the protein CASSPRARVAGVGELFF.

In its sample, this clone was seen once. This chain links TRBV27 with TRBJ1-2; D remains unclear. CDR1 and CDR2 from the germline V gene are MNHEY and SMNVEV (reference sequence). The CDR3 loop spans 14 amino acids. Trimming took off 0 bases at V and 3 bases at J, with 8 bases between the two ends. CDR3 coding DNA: TGTGCCAGCAGTTTATCTTCGACGGACTATGGCTACACCTTC. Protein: CASSLSSTDYGYTF.

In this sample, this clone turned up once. The CDR3 loop is CASSSAEIYEQYF. CDR3 sequence (DNA): TGTGCCAGCAGCTCAGCAGAGATCTACGAGCAGTACTTC. The chain is built from TRBV7-9 and TRBJ2-7; D is undetermined. The CDR3 runs to 13 residues. Germline V CDR1 and CDR2: SEHNR, FQNEAQ (reference sequence). V was trimmed by 4 bases and J by 3 bases, leaving 10 bases between them.

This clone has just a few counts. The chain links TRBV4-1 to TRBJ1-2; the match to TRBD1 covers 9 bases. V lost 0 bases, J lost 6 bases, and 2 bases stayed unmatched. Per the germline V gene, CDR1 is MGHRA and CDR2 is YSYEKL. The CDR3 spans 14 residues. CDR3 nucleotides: TGCGCCAGCAGCCAAGATGGGACAGGGAATGGCTACACCTTC. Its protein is CASSQDGTGNGYTF.

CDR3 in DNA: TGTGCCAGCAGCTTGGGGGGTATGCAGCCCCAGCATTTT. Protein product: CASSLGGMQPQHF. The chain couples TRBV7-6 to TRBJ1-5; the D gene is possibly TRBD1 (5 bases). V gave up 3 bases and J gave up 7 bases, with 10 bases separating them. CDR3 size: 13 residues. The germline gives CDR1 SGHVS, CDR2 FNYEAQ.

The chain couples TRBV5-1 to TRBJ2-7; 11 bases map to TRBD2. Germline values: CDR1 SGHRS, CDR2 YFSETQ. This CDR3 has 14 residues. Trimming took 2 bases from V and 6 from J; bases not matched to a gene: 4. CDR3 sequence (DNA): TGCGCCAGCAGCTTAGCACTAGCGGGAGTCGAGCAGTACTTC. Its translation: CASSLALAGVEQYF.

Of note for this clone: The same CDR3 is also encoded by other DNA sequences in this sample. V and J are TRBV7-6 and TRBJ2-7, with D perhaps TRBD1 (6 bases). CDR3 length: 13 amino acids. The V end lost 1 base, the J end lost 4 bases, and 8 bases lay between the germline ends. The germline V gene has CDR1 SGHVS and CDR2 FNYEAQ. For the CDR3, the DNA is TGTGCCAGCAGCTTAGGGACAGTTTACGAGCAGTACTTC. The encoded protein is CASSLGTVYEQYF.

The CDR3 sequence: CASSFWGLAPDTQYF. The CDR3 DNA follows: TGTGCCAGCAGTTTCTGGGGGCTAGCACCAGATACGCAGTATTTT. The rearrangement links TRBV28 to TRBJ2-3; D is perhaps TRBD1 (6 bases). Germline assignment: CDR1 MDHEN and CDR2 SYDVKM. V gave up 3 bases and J gave up 4 bases, with 14 bases separating them. The CDR3 is 15 amino acids.

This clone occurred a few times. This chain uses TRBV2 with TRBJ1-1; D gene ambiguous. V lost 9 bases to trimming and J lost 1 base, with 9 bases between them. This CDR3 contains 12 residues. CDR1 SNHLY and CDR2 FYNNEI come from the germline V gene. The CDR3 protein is CASSTWNTEAFF. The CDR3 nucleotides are TGTGCCAGTTCAACCTGGAACACTGAAGCTTTCTTT.

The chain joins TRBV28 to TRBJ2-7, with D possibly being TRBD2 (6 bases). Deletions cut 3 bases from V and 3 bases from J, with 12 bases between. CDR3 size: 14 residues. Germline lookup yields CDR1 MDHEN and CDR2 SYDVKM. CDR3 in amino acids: CASSLRGSVYEQYF. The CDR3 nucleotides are TGTGCCAGCAGTTTGCGGGGCTCCGTCTACGAGCAGTACTTC.

In nucleotides, the CDR3 is TGTGCCAGCAGCCAGGAGACTAGCACAGATACGCAGTATTTT. Its translation is CASSQETSTDTQYF. The J gene is TRBJ2-3, the V gene TRBV4-2; D ambiguous. The CDR3 runs 14 residues. CDR1 and CDR2 (germline): LGHNA, YNFKEQ. With 3 bases removed from V and 0 bases from J, the gap between germline ends came to 7 bases.

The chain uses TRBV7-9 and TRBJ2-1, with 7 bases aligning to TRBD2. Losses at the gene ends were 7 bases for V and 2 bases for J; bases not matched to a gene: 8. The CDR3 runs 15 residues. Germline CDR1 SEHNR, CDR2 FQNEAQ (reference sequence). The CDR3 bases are TGTGCCAGCACCCCCGGGGGGAACCCCTACAATGAGCAGTTCTTC. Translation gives CASTPGGNPYNEQFF.

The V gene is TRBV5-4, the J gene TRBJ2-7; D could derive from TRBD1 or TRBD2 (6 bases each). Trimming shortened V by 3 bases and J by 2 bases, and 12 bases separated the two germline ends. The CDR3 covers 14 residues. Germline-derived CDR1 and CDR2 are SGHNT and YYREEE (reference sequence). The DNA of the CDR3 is TGTGCCAGCAGCTCTGCGGGACATCCCTACGAGCAGTACTTC. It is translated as CASSSAGHPYEQYF.

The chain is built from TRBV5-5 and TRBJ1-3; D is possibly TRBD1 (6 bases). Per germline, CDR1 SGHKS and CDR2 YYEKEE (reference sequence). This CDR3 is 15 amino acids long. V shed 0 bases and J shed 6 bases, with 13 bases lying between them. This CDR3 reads CASSLASGAVNTIYF. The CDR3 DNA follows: TGTGCCAGCAGCTTGGCATCAGGGGCCGTAAACACCATATATTTT.

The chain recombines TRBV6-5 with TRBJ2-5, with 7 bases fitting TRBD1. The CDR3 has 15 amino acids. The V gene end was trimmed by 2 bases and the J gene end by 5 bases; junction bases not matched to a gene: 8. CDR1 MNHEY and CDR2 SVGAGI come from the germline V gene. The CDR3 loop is CASSYEGAISETQYF. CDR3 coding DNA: TGTGCCAGCAGTTACGAGGGGGCGATATCGGAGACCCAGTACTTC.

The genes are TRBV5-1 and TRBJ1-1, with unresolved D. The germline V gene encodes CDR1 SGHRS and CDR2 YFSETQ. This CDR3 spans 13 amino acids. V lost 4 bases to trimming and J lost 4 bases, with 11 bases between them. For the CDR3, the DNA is TGCGCCAGCAGCCAAACGGTCAGCACTGAAGCTTTCTTT. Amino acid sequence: CASSQTVSTEAFF.

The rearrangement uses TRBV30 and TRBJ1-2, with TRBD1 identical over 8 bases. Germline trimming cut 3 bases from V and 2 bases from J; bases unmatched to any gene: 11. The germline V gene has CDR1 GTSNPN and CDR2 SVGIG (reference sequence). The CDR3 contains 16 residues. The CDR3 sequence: CAWRGYPGGRNYGYTF. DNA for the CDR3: TGTGCCTGGAGAGGGTATCCAGGGGGCCGGAACTATGGCTACACCTTC.

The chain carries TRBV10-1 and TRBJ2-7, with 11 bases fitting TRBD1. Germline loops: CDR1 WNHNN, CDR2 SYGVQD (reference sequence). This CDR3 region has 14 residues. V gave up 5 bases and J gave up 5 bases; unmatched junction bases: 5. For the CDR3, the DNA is TGCGCCAGCAGTTTGGGACAGGGGGTCGACGAGCAGTACTTC. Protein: CASSLGQGVDEQYF.

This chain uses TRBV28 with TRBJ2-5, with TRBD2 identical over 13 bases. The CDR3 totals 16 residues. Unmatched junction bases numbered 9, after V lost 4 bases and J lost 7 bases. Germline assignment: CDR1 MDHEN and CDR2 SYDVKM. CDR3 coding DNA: TGTGCCAGCAGTTACCCCTTGGGACTAGCGGGGTTGACCCAGTACTTC. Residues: CASSYPLGLAGLTQYF.